This T cell receptor (beta chain) came from a study of T cells in Graves' hyperthyroidism and ophthalmopathy. The wider study: Before treatment of any kind, peripheral blood was taken at initial diagnosis.

Researchers amplified the TCR beta CDR3 regions from RNA transcripts. In the first-round RT-PCR of the TCR CDR3, the HTBI primer set was used. TCRdb used MiXCR to reprocess the multiplex PCR reads, holding one entry per CDR3 protein. The sample shows more than 600,000 distinct CDR3 sequences, 16% of them seen only once. This clonotype was picked up many times. Germline V gene data show CDR1 as DFQATT and CDR2 as SNEGSKA (reference sequence). V was trimmed by 4 bases and J by 7 bases, leaving 9 bases between them. The CDR3 consists of 11 residues. This TCR came from a man aged 18 to 30 with Graves' hyperthyroidism. Sequencing was done on a sample of blood. The chain combines TRBV20-1 with TRBJ2-3; D remains unclear. The CDR3, as DNA: TGCAGTGCTACTTTTCAAAATACGCAGTATTTT. This translates into CSATFQNTQYF.